The next 29 T cell receptor beta chains were all read from a single sample in a study of blood T cells in healthy people across ages. Using a J-beta primer mix together with a sample-barcoded 5' primer, a second PCR was run for roughly 7 to 12 cycles. MiXCR was run by TCRdb on the 5' RACE reads, yielding one entry per CDR3 protein. The table lists around 280,000 distinct CDR3 sequences, 27% of them singletons, with approximately 28% in the top ten. Material: blood. Source of these receptors: a woman aged 70-85 years in good health.

The chain employs TRBV20-1 and TRBJ2-3, with 9 bases fitting TRBD2. The CDR3 covers 14 residues. Germline V gives CDR1 DFQATT, CDR2 SNEGSKA (reference sequence). V shed 2 bases, J shed 2 bases, and the junction held 2 bases outside the gene matches. This CDR3 reads CSARSSGTTDTQYF. The CDR3 bases are TGCAGTGCTAGATCTAGCGGGACCACAGATACGCAGTATTTT.

This clonotype was observed a handful of times. V gene TRBV24-1 combines with J gene TRBJ2-5, with TRBD2 identical over 7 bases. The V gene's germline CDR1 is KGHDR and CDR2 SFDVKD. There are 16 residues in the CDR3. Trimming took 3 bases from V and 3 from J; bases not matched to a gene: 9. DNA of the CDR3: TGTGCCACCAGTGATCCCGGGGAGGGGATTGAAGAGACCCAGTACTTC. Translating it yields CATSDPGEGIEETQYF.

This clonotype was counted a few times. The chain uses TRBV7-2 and TRBJ2-3; 10 bases fit TRBD2. The CDR3 is 16 residues long. Per the germline V gene, CDR1 is SGHTA and CDR2 is FQGNSA. Trimming cost V 2 bases and J 1 base; bases outside gene matches: 3. This CDR3 is CASSLRGTSGTDTQYF. The DNA of the CDR3 is TGTGCCAGCAGCTTAAGGGGGACTAGCGGCACAGATACGCAGTATTTT.

The chain is built from TRBV20-1 and TRBJ2-7; 8 nucleotides line up with TRBD2. The length of the CDR3 is 15 residues. Germline V lookup: CDR1 DFQATT, CDR2 SNEGSKA (reference sequence). The trim removed 5 bases at V and 0 bases at J, leaving 9 bases unmatched. The CDR3 DNA reads TGCAGTGCTGGTCTTAGCGGGGTCATCTCCTACGAGCAGTACTTC. It codes for CSAGLSGVISYEQYF.

The chain is built from TRBV27 and TRBJ2-5; a weak D match, TRBD1 (5 bases). Germline values: CDR1 MNHEY, CDR2 SMNVEV (reference sequence). V lost 5 bases, J lost 5 bases, and 18 bases lay in between. CDR3 length: 15 residues. CDR3: CASSPSQQGQETQYF. DNA for the CDR3: TGTGCCAGCAGTCCCTCCCAGCAGGGTCAGGAGACCCAGTACTTC.

This CDR3 reads CASSHLAGEGGELFF. The CDR3 DNA reads as TGTGCCAGCAGCCACCTAGCGGGAGAGGGTGGGGAGCTGTTTTTT. The rearrangement uses TRBV6-4 and TRBJ2-2; 10 bases agree with TRBD2. The CDR3 runs 15 residues. Looked up from germline, CDR1 is MRHNA and CDR2 is SNTAGT. V lost 6 bases and J lost 8; bases outside the gene matches: 9.

This rearrangement joins TRBV6-1 to TRBJ1-2, with a possible D match to TRBD1 (5 bases). The V gene lost 7 bases and the J gene lost 5 bases, with 17 bases spanning the gap. CDR1 is MNHNS and CDR2 is SASEGT in the germline V gene. The CDR3 contains 14 residues. This chain's CDR3 is CASNPGPREYGYTF. In DNA form, the CDR3 reads TGTGCCAGCAATCCGGGACCGAGGGAGTATGGCTACACCTTC.

This clonotype was detected a few times. This sequence joins TRBV27 and TRBJ2-1; 8 bases line up with TRBD1. CDR3 length: 17 amino acids. V shed 5 bases and J 2 bases; nucleotides not matched to a gene: 11. Germline CDR1 MNHEY, CDR2 SMNVEV (reference sequence). CDR3: CASSIISGGVTYNEQFF. The DNA for the CDR3 is TGTGCCAGCAGTATTATCTCAGGGGGCGTCACCTACAATGAGCAGTTCTTC.

Comments on this clonotype: At one end the junction does not follow the germline gene, possibly because of a read error. The genes are TRBV7-3 and TRBJ2-1; possibly TRBD2 for D (5 bases). The CDR3 has 13 amino acids. The germline V gene has CDR1 SGHTA and CDR2 FQGTGA. The CDR3 sequence: CASSPLVGYEQSF. The CDR3 DNA follows: TGTGCCAGCAGCCCACTAGTTGGGTATGAGCAGTCCTTC. The whole variable domain, filled in from reference TRBV7-3 and TRBJ2-1, reads GAGVSQTPSNKVTEKGKYVELRCDPISGHTALYWYRQSLGQGPEFLIYFQGTGAADDSGLPNDRFFAVRPEGSVSTLKIQRTERGDSAVYLCASSPLVGYEQSFGPGTRLTVL.

The chain has TRBV10-1 and TRBJ2-5; D gene uncertain. V was clipped by 6 bases and J by 4 bases, with 18 bases between them. Germline CDR1 is WNHNN and CDR2 is SYGVQD (reference sequence). This CDR3 has 15 amino acids. Here the CDR3 reads CASSPGIGRAETQYF. The CDR3 DNA reads TGCGCCAGCAGCCCTGGGATAGGAAGGGCAGAGACCCAGTACTTC.

The rearrangement joins TRBV28 to TRBJ1-2; 10 nucleotides align to TRBD1. The CDR3 length is 15 residues. Germline V gene lookup returns CDR1 MDHEN and CDR2 SYDVKM. J gave up 3 bases and V 5 bases, and 6 bases lay outside the gene matches. The CDR3 DNA reads as TGTGCCAGCAGTCCCGGGGGACAGGGGCACTATGGCTACACCTTC. It codes for CASSPGGQGHYGYTF.

The chain employs TRBV5-5 and TRBJ2-7, with no clear D. The CDR3 has 12 residues. The V and J ends lost 9 bases and 2 bases respectively, with 12 bases between them. Germline values: CDR1 SGHKS, CDR2 YYEKEE (reference sequence). The DNA of the CDR3 is TGTGCCACACAAGGACGGGCCTACGAGCAGTACTTC. Amino acid sequence: CATQGRAYEQYF.

J is TRBJ1-5 and V is TRBV11-2; D possibly corresponds to TRBD1 (5 bases). The CDR3 length is 14 residues. From germline, CDR1 is SGHAT and CDR2 FQNNGV. V was pared by 5 bases and J by 9 bases, with 17 bases between. This chain's CDR3 is CASSADGRGWPQHF. The CDR3 bases are TGTGCCAGCAGCGCTGACGGAAGGGGTTGGCCCCAGCATTTT.

The chain has TRBV11-2 and TRBJ2-2; D is ambiguous. CDR1 and CDR2 (germline): SGHAT, FQNNGV. The CDR3 runs 13 residues. V gave up 0 bases and J gave up 4 bases, with 3 bases separating them. CDR3 sequence reads: CASSLEPTGELFF. As DNA, the CDR3 is TGTGCCAGCAGCTTAGAGCCCACCGGGGAGCTGTTTTTT.

This sequence joins TRBV20-1 and TRBJ1-2; D is perhaps TRBD1 (5 bases). This CDR3 contains 16 residues. Trimming stripped 2 bases from V and 4 bases from J, with 20 bases between. Germline-derived CDR1 and CDR2 are DFQATT and SNEGSKA (reference sequence). The CDR3, as DNA: TGCAGTGCTAGATGGCGGGGGGACGTTCCTCTCTATGGCTACACCTTC. This codes for CSARWRGDVPLYGYTF.

This clonotype was observed a handful of times. The rearrangement uses TRBV21-1 and TRBJ2-3; the tabulated D call, TRBD1, remains unverified against the DNA. TRBV21-1 is an annotated pseudogene. The CDR3 is made up of 16 amino acids. CDR3 sequence (DNA): TGTGCCAGCAGCAAAGCCCGGACAGGGGGCGCAGATACGCAGTATTTT. Protein: CASSKARTGGADTQYF.

The rearrangement links TRBV14 to TRBJ2-3, with 8 bases that match TRBD2. Germline CDR1 is SGHDN and CDR2 is FVKESK. The junction had 7 bases not matched to a gene; V was cut back by 6 bases and J by 2 bases. The CDR3 runs 15 residues. Here the CDR3 reads CASSKTSANTDTQYF. The CDR3 nucleotides are TGTGCCAGCAGTAAGACTAGCGCCAACACAGATACGCAGTATTTT.

V usage is TRBV7-8 and J usage is TRBJ1-5; D uncertain. Germline V lookup: CDR1 SGHVS, CDR2 FQNEAQ. V was trimmed by 5 bases and J by 3 bases, leaving 20 bases between them. CDR3 length: 17 residues. The CDR3 protein is CASSTTWANNLNQPQHF. As DNA, the CDR3 is TGTGCCAGCAGCACTACGTGGGCTAATAACCTCAATCAGCCCCAGCATTTT.

This clonotype was seen only once. The genes are TRBV29-1 and TRBJ2-2; D perhaps matches TRBD2 (5 bases). Trimming cost V 7 bases and J 2 bases, with 14 bases left between them. CDR1 and CDR2 (germline): SQVTM, ANQGSEA. The CDR3 has 14 amino acids. The DNA of the CDR3 is TGCAGCGCTGGACTCCCCGCTAACACCGGGGAGCTGTTTTTT. This encodes CSAGLPANTGELFF.

The J gene is TRBJ2-3, the V gene TRBV5-6; no firm D call. Trimming stripped 3 bases from V and 3 bases from J, with 8 bases between. The CDR3 has 13 residues. Germline CDR1 and CDR2: SGHDT and YYEEEE. The CDR3 is CASSSYSTDTQYF. The CDR3 DNA follows: TGTGCCAGCAGCTCTTACAGTACAGATACGCAGTATTTT.

This clonotype has more than one count but fewer than ten. This CDR3 is CASSPRVAGDIEQYF. CDR3 DNA: TGTGCCAGCAGCCCCCGGGTAGCGGGAGATATCGAGCAGTACTTC. The J gene is TRBJ2-7, the V gene TRBV5-5; 9 positions match TRBD2. The germline V gene has CDR1 SGHKS and CDR2 YYEKEE (reference sequence). The CDR3 is made up of 15 amino acids. The V gene end was trimmed by 4 bases and the J gene end by 6 bases; junction bases not matched to a gene: 11.

The sample holds a few counts of this clonotype. The J gene is TRBJ1-5, the V gene TRBV7-2; D is unclear. CDR1 and CDR2 from the germline V gene are SGHTA and FQGNSA. The length of the CDR3 is 15 residues. The germline V and J ends were trimmed by 1 base and 2 bases, with 9 bases remaining between them. CDR3 sequence: CASSLGGQGNQPQHF. The CDR3 nucleotides read TGTGCCAGCAGCTTAGGAGGGCAGGGCAATCAGCCCCAGCATTTT.

The chain couples TRBV9 to TRBJ2-1; 14 nucleotides agree with TRBD2. This CDR3 is built from 14 residues. CDR1 and CDR2 (germline): SGDLS, YYNGEE. V lost 7 bases and J lost 8; bases outside the gene matches: 5. In nucleotides, the CDR3 is TGTGCCAGCGGGACTAGCGGGAGTAGGGATGAGCAGTTCTTC. It specifies CASGTSGSRDEQFF.

In this sample, this clonotype turned up a few times. This chain connects TRBV7-9 to TRBJ2-7; D is possibly TRBD2 (6 bases). CDR3 length: 13 residues. The V end was cut by 5 bases, the J end by 4 bases, with 12 bases between. The V gene's germline CDR1 is SEHNR and CDR2 FQNEAQ (reference sequence). CDR3 in amino acids: CASSRGLEYEQYF. In DNA, the CDR3 is TGTGCCAGCAGCCGGGGACTGGAGTACGAGCAGTACTTC.

A few counts support this clonotype. The chain joins TRBV3-1 to TRBJ2-3, with D possibly being TRBD1 or TRBD2 (6 bases each). Germline lookup yields CDR1 LGHDT and CDR2 YNNKEL (reference sequence). This CDR3 contains 13 residues. Trimming pared 2 bases from V and 7 bases from J, leaving 10 bases between. CDR3 residues: CASSQKGGHTQYF. In nucleotides, the CDR3 is TGTGCCAGCAGCCAAAAGGGGGGACATACGCAGTATTTT.

The rearrangement joins TRBV29-1 to TRBJ2-7; D is ambiguous. Per germline, CDR1 SQVTM and CDR2 ANQGSEA. Trimming took off 6 bases at V and 0 bases at J, with 9 bases between the two ends. The CDR3 is made up of 12 amino acids. The CDR3 DNA is TGCAGCGTGGCCGGGTCCTCCTACGAGCAGTACTTC. Translating gives CSVAGSSYEQYF.

V and J are TRBV5-1 and TRBJ2-7; D may match TRBD1 or TRBD2 (5 bases each). In germline, CDR1 is SGHRS, CDR2 YFSETQ. The CDR3 runs 14 residues. The V and J ends lost 3 bases and 2 bases respectively, with 12 bases between them. Here the CDR3 DNA reads TGCGCCAGCAGCTCGGGGCGCGTGGCCTACGAGCAGTACTTC. Protein product: CASSSGRVAYEQYF.

There are a few counts of this clonotype. This chain joins TRBV29-1 and TRBJ1-1; a possible D gene is TRBD1 (6 bases). The V end was cut by 7 bases, the J end by 2 bases, with 14 bases between. The CDR3 loop spans 13 amino acids. Germline CDR1 and CDR2: SQVTM and ANQGSEA. The CDR3 DNA sequence: TGCAGCGCCAACAGGGTGGGAAACACTGAAGCTTTCTTT. Protein: CSANRVGNTEAFF.

This clonotype was observed a few times. The chain links TRBV12-3 or TRBV12-4 to TRBJ2-3, with TRBD2 identical over 8 bases. V lost 5 bases and J lost 0; bases outside the gene matches: 7. The CDR3 has 16 residues. CDR3 protein: CASSLASGGSTDTQYF. As DNA, the CDR3 is TGTGCCAGCAGTCTGGCGAGCGGGGGAAGCACAGATACGCAGTATTTT.